The rows below give T cell receptor beta chains drawn from one sample of a study of T cells in Graves' hyperthyroidism and ophthalmopathy. TCRdb reprocessed the multiplex PCR reads with MiXCR, giving one entry per CDR3 protein. Counted here are around 99,000 distinct CDR3 sequences, about 16% occurring once; the ten biggest clones make up 40% to 50%. Sequencing was done on a sample of blood. The receptors stem from a woman aged 50 to 60 with Graves' hyperthyroidism. Each CDR3 is given with its conserved first and last residue. A D gene is named only where the DNA matches it firmly. Clone size is given for some rows only: seen once, a few or many times, or a class if the clone is expanded.

V gene: TRBV29-1; D gene: .; J gene: TRBJ1-4; clone size: many; CDR3 protein: CSAKRDEKLFF; CDR3 DNA: TGCAGCGCAAAGAGGGATGAAAAACTGTTTTTT
V gene: TRBV2; D gene: .; J gene: TRBJ2-1; clone size: many; CDR3 protein: CASRGRQVFPYNEQFF; CDR3 DNA: TGTGCCAGCAGAGGCAGACAGGTATTCCCCTACAATGAGCAGTTCTTC
V gene: TRBV10-3; D gene: .; J gene: TRBJ1-5; clone size: many; CDR3 protein: CAIRQGSNQPQHF; CDR3 DNA: TGTGCCATCAGACAGGGTAGCAATCAGCCCCAGCATTTT
V gene: TRBV5-1; D gene: .; J gene: TRBJ2-1; clone size: .; CDR3 protein: CASSLVVGGTYNEQFF; CDR3 DNA: TGCGCCAGCAGCTTGGTAGTCGGGGGCACCTACAATGAGCAGTTCTTC
V gene: TRBV18; D gene: .; J gene: TRBJ1-4; clone size: .; CDR3 protein: CASSPPWRGKVEKLFF; CDR3 DNA: TGTGCCAGCTCACCACCTTGGCGGGGGAAGGTTGAAAAACTGTTTTTT
V gene: TRBV5-1; D gene: TRBD1; J gene: TRBJ2-3; clone size: many; CDR3 protein: CASSTDRGTDTQYF; CDR3 DNA: TGCGCCAGCAGCACGGACAGGGGCACAGATACGCAGTATTTT
V gene: TRBV7-8; D gene: TRBD2; J gene: TRBJ2-3; clone size: .; CDR3 protein: CASSFTSGTDTQYF; CDR3 DNA: TGTGCCAGCAGTTTTACTAGCGGAACAGATACGCAGTATTTT
V gene: TRBV20-1; D gene: TRBD2; J gene: TRBJ2-5; clone size: many; CDR3 protein: CSARALAGGQETQYF; CDR3 DNA: TGCAGTGCTAGGGCACTAGCGGGAGGGCAAGAGACCCAGTACTTC
V gene: TRBV6-1; D gene: .; J gene: TRBJ2-7; clone size: many; CDR3 protein: CASSPPGGSYEQYF; CDR3 DNA: TGTGCCAGCAGTCCCCCTGGAGGCTCCTACGAGCAGTACTTC
V gene: TRBV2; D gene: .; J gene: TRBJ2-5; clone size: many; CDR3 protein: CASSVTSPETQYF; CDR3 DNA: TGTGCCAGCAGTGTTACTAGCCCGGAGACCCAGTACTTC
V gene: TRBV20-1; D gene: TRBD1; J gene: TRBJ1-2; clone size: many; CDR3 protein: CSARGDRANYGYTF; CDR3 DNA: TGCAGTGCTAGGGGGGACAGGGCTAACTATGGCTACACCTTC
V gene: TRBV11-2; D gene: .; J gene: TRBJ1-5; clone size: many; CDR3 protein: CASSFGGRSQPQHF; CDR3 DNA: TGTGCCAGCAGCTTTGGGGGGCGAAGTCAGCCCCAGCATTTT
V gene: TRBV11-1; D gene: .; J gene: TRBJ2-1; clone size: many; CDR3 protein: CASSFGTPYNEQFF; CDR3 DNA: TGTGCCAGCAGCTTTGGGACCCCCTACAATGAGCAGTTCTTC
V gene: TRBV2; D gene: .; J gene: TRBJ1-6; clone size: many; CDR3 protein: CASRAGALNSPLHF; CDR3 DNA: TGTGCCAGCAGGGCGGGGGCCCTTAATTCACCCCTCCACTTT
V gene: TRBV9; D gene: TRBD1; J gene: TRBJ1-1; clone size: .; CDR3 protein: CASSSRPGTGYEDTEAFF; CDR3 DNA: TGTGCCAGCAGCTCCCGGCCAGGGACAGGGTATGAGGACACTGAAGCTTTCTTT
V gene: TRBV3-1; D gene: TRBD2; J gene: TRBJ2-1; clone size: many; CDR3 protein: CASSLDSGRPEQFF; CDR3 DNA: TGTGCCAGCAGCCTAGATAGCGGGAGGCCCGAGCAGTTCTTC
V gene: TRBV2; D gene: .; J gene: TRBJ2-1; clone size: .; CDR3 protein: CASIFSWGEQFF; CDR3 DNA: TGTGCCAGCATCTTCTCTTGGGGTGAGCAGTTCTTC
V gene: TRBV7-3; D gene: TRBD1; J gene: TRBJ1-1; clone size: many; CDR3 protein: CASSWGQGSEAFF; CDR3 DNA: TGTGCCAGCAGCTGGGGACAGGGGTCCGAAGCTTTCTTT
V gene: TRBV28; D gene: TRBD1; J gene: TRBJ2-7; clone size: many; CDR3 protein: CASSSPGGTSYEQYF; CDR3 DNA: TGTGCCAGCAGTTCACCAGGGGGCACGTCCTACGAGCAGTACTTC
V gene: TRBV29-1; D gene: TRBD2; J gene: TRBJ2-1; clone size: many; CDR3 protein: CSVEQTSGTHYNEQFF; CDR3 DNA: TGCAGCGTTGAACAGACTAGCGGGACCCACTACAATGAGCAGTTCTTC
V gene: TRBV11-2; D gene: TRBD2; J gene: TRBJ2-3; clone size: many; CDR3 protein: CASSISLWRLAHTDTQYF; CDR3 DNA: TGTGCCAGCAGCATTTCCCTTTGGAGACTAGCGCACACAGATACGCAGTATTTT
V gene: TRBV20-1; D gene: TRBD1; J gene: TRBJ2-1; clone size: many; CDR3 protein: CSAPNYRDSNSYNEQFF; CDR3 DNA: TGCAGTGCTCCGAATTACCGGGACAGCAATTCCTACAATGAGCAGTTCTTC
V gene: TRBV3-1; D gene: .; J gene: TRBJ2-4; clone size: .; CDR3 protein: CASSQEGRADIQYF; CDR3 DNA: TGTGCCAGCAGCCAAGAGGGCAGGGCTGACATTCAGTACTTC
V gene: TRBV28; D gene: .; J gene: TRBJ2-5; clone size: many; CDR3 protein: CASSVTTGGAQYF; CDR3 DNA: TGTGCCAGCAGTGTAACAACAGGCGGGGCCCAGTACTTC
V gene: TRBV6-1; D gene: .; J gene: TRBJ2-5; clone size: many; CDR3 protein: CASSFQETQYF; CDR3 DNA: TGTGCCAGCAGTTTTCAAGAGACCCAGTACTTC
V gene: TRBV20-1; D gene: TRBD2; J gene: TRBJ2-5; clone size: many; CDR3 protein: CSARDFAGGGAQYF; CDR3 DNA: TGCAGTGCTAGAGATTTTGCGGGAGGGGGGGCCCAGTACTTC
V gene: TRBV11-2; D gene: .; J gene: TRBJ2-7; clone size: many; CDR3 protein: CASSAGTIIEQYF; CDR3 DNA: TGTGCCAGCAGCGCCGGGACAATTATCGAGCAGTACTTC
V gene: TRBV6-1; D gene: TRBD1; J gene: TRBJ2-3; clone size: many; CDR3 protein: CASSPRTGASTDTQYF; CDR3 DNA: TGTGCCAGCAGTCCCCGGACAGGGGCGAGCACAGATACGCAGTATTTT
V gene: TRBV20-1; D gene: TRBD2; J gene: TRBJ2-1; clone size: many; CDR3 protein: CSARGLAGGPYNEQFF; CDR3 DNA: TGCAGTGCTAGGGGACTAGCGGGAGGTCCCTACAATGAGCAGTTCTTC
V gene: TRBV20-1; D gene: TRBD2; J gene: TRBJ2-5; clone size: many; CDR3 protein: CSALRLAGQSETQYF; CDR3 DNA: TGCAGTGCTCTCAGACTAGCGGGGCAGAGTGAGACCCAGTACTTC
V gene: TRBV28; D gene: TRBD2; J gene: TRBJ2-2; clone size: many; CDR3 protein: CAASSGGAGTGELFF; CDR3 DNA: TGTGCCGCGAGCTCGGGGGGGGCGGGCACCGGGGAGCTGTTTTTT
V gene: TRBV12-3/TRBV12-4; D gene: .; J gene: TRBJ2-3; clone size: few; CDR3 protein: CASNLADSTDTQYF; CDR3 DNA: TGTGCCAGCAATTTAGCGGACTCTACAGATACGCAGTATTTT
V gene: TRBV20-1; D gene: .; J gene: TRBJ1-2; clone size: .; CDR3 protein: CSASVVEAGYGYTF; CDR3 DNA: TGCAGTGCTAGTGTGGTGGAGGCTGGCTATGGCTACACCTTC
V gene: TRBV5-1; D gene: .; J gene: TRBJ2-7; clone size: many; CDR3 protein: CASSFNQGSGSYEQYF; CDR3 DNA: TGCGCCAGCAGCTTCAATCAGGGCTCGGGCTCCTACGAGCAGTACTTC
V gene: TRBV3-1; D gene: .; J gene: TRBJ2-3; clone size: many; CDR3 protein: CASSQDFGGGVADTQYF; CDR3 DNA: TGTGCCAGCAGCCAAGATTTCGGGGGAGGAGTTGCAGATACGCAGTATTTT
V gene: TRBV24-1; D gene: .; J gene: TRBJ2-7; clone size: many; CDR3 protein: CATSEGQWDEQYF; CDR3 DNA: TGTGCCACCAGTGAAGGACAATGGGACGAGCAGTACTTC
V gene: TRBV6-5; D gene: TRBD1; J gene: TRBJ1-1; clone size: many; CDR3 protein: CASSYSRGGQGNTEAFF; CDR3 DNA: TGTGCCAGCAGTTACTCACGCGGGGGACAGGGAAACACTGAAGCTTTCTTT
V gene: TRBV5-6; D gene: TRBD1; J gene: TRBJ1-1; clone size: many; CDR3 protein: CASSLGAGQGGTEAFF; CDR3 DNA: TGTGCCAGCAGCTTGGGGGCTGGACAGGGCGGCACTGAAGCTTTCTTT
V gene: TRBV5-4; D gene: .; J gene: TRBJ1-1; clone size: many; CDR3 protein: CASSLGKGLGTEAFF; CDR3 DNA: TGTGCCAGCAGCTTGGGGAAGGGGTTAGGCACTGAAGCTTTCTTT
V gene: TRBV20-1; D gene: TRBD2; J gene: TRBJ2-3; clone size: many; CDR3 protein: CSASGRGSSQEADTQYF; CDR3 DNA: TGCAGTGCAAGCGGGCGCGGGAGTTCCCAGGAAGCAGATACGCAGTATTTT